This T cell receptor (beta chain) originates from a study of blood T cell repertoires in COVID-19. Study-wide background: T cells, B-cell-depleted T cells, or PBMCs provided the cDNA or gDNA that served as material.

Sequencing used immunoSEQ multiplex PCR; TCRdb keeps in-frame clones, though not all of them. The sample records fewer than 200,000 clones, approximately 84% being singletons. This receptor was obtained from a woman over 75 with acute or convalescent COVID-19. Sequenced material: peripheral blood.

DNA of the CDR3: TGTGCCAGACAGGGATTTAACTATGGCTACACCTTC. Protein product: CARQGFNYGYTF. V is TRBV2 and J is TRBJ1-2; perhaps TRBD1 as D (6 bases). The CDR3 has 12 residues. The V end lost 9 bases, the J end lost 1 base, and 9 bases lay between the germline ends. CDR1 SNHLY and CDR2 FYNNEI come from the germline V gene.